The sample holds a few counts of the clone carrying this TCR beta chain. V dropped 5 bases and J dropped 3 bases, with 11 bases sitting between them. This CDR3 has 13 amino acids. Germline assignment: CDR1 SGHVS and CDR2 FNYEAQ. The data belong to a study of early T cells in non-severe SARS-CoV-2 infection. Via MiXCR, TCRdb re-called the 5' RACE reads, giving one row per CDR3 protein. The sample carries some 54,000 distinct CDR3 sequences, 11% recorded once. This sequence originates from an adult who was a healthcare worker with PCR-confirmed SARS-CoV-2 infection or an uninfected control (not recorded which). Specimen: whole blood. The rearrangement uses TRBV7-6 and TRBJ2-7; weak D call: TRBD2 (6 bases). Here the CDR3 reads CASSMGLDYEQYF. In DNA, the CDR3 is TGTGCCAGCAGCATGGGACTCGACTACGAGCAGTACTTC.